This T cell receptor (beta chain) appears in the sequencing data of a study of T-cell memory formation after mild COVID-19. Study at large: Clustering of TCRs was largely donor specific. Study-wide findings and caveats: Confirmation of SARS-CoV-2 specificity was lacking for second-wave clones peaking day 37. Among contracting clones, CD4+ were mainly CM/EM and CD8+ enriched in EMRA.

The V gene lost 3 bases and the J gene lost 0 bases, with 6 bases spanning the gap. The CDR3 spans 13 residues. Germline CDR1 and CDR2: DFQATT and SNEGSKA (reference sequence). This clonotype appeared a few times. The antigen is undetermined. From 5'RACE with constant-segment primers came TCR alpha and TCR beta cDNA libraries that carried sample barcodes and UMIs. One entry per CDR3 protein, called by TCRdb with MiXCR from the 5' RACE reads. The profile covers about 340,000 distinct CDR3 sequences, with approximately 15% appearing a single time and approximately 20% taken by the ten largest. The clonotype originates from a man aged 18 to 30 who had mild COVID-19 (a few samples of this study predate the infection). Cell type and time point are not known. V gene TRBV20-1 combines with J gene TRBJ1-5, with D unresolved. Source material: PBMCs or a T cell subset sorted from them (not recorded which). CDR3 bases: TGCAGTGCTAGCGGTGATAGCAATCAGCCCCAGCATTTT. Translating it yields CSASGDSNQPQHF.